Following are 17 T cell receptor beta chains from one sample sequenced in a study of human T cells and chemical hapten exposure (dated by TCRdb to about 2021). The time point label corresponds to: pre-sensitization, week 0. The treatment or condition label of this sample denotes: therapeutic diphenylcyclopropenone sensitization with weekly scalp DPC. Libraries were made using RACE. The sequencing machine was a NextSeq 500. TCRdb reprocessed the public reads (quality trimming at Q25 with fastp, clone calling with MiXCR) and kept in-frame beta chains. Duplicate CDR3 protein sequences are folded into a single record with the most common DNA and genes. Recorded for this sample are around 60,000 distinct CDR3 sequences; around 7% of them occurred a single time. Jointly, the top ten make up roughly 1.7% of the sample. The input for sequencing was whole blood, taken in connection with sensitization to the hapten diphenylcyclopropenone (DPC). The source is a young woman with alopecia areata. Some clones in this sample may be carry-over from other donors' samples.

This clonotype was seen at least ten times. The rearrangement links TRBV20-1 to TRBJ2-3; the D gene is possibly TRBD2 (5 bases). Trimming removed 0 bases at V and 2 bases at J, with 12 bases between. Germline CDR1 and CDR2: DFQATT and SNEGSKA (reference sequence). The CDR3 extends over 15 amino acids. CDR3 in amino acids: CSAREERTATDTQYF. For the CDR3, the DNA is TGCAGTGCTAGAGAGGAGCGGACTGCCACAGATACGCAGTATTTT.

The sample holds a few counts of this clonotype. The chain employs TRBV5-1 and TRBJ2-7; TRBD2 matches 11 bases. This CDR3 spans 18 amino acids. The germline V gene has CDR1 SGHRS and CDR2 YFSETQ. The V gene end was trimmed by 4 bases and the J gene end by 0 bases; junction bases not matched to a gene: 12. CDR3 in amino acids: CASSPEGTSGVSSYEQYF. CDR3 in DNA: TGCGCCAGCAGCCCGGAAGGGACTAGCGGCGTTAGCTCCTACGAGCAGTACTTC.

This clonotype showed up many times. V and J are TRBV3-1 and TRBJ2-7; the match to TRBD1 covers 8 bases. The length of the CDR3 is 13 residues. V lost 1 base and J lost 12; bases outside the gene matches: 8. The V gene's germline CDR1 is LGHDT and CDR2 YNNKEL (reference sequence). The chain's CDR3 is CASSQGRRGQGYF. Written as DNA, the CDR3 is TGTGCCAGCAGCCAAGGCCGGCGCGGACAGGGGTACTTC.

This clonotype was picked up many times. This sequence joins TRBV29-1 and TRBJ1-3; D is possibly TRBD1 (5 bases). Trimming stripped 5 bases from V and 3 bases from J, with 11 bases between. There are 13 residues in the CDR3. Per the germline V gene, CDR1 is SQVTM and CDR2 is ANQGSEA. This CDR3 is CSVYWGSGNTIYF. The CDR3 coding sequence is TGCAGCGTTTATTGGGGGAGTGGAAACACCATATATTTT. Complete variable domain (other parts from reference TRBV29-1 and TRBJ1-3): SAVISQKPSRDICQRGTSLTIQCQVDSQVTMMFWYRQQPGQSLTLIATANQGSEATYESGFVIDKFPISRPNLTFSTLTVSNMSPEDSSIYLCSVYWGSGNTIYFGEGSWLTVV.

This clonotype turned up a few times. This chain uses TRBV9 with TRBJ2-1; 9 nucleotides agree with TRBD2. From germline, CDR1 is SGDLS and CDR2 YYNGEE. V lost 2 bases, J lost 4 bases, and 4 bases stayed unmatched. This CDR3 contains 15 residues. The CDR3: CASSVSGGPYNEQFF. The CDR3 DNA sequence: TGTGCCAGCAGCGTTAGCGGGGGCCCTTACAATGAGCAGTTCTTC.

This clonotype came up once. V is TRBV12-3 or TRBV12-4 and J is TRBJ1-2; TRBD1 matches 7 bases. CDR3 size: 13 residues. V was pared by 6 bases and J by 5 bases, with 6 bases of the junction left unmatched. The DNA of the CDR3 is TGTGCCAGCAGCCTAGGGACAGTTTATGGCTACACCTTC. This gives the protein CASSLGTVYGYTF.

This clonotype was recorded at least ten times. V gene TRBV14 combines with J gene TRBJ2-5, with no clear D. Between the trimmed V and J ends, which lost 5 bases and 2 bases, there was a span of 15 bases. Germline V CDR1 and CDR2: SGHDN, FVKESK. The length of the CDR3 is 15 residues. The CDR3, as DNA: TGTGCCAGCAGCGGAAGAAGGCTGGATCAAGAGACCCAGTACTTC. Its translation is CASSGRRLDQETQYF.

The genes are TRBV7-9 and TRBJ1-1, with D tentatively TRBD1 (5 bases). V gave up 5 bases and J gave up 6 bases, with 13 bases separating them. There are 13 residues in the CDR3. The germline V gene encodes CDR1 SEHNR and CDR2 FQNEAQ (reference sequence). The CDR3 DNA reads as TGTGCCAGCAGCCCCCGACAGATCCCTGAAGCTTTCTTT. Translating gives CASSPRQIPEAFF.

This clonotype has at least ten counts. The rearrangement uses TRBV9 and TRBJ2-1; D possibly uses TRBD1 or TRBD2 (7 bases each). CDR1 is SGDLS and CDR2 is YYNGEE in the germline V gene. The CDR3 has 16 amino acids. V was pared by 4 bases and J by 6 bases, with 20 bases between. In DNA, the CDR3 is TGTGCCAGCAGCTCCCCCGGGGAGGGGGCGAGCAATGAGCAGTTCTTC. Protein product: CASSSPGEGASNEQFF.

This CDR3 reads CASSINGAAADTQYF. CDR3 coding DNA: TGCGCCAGCAGTATTAACGGGGCTGCCGCAGATACGCAGTATTTT. The chain employs TRBV5-1 and TRBJ2-3, with D possibly called TRBD1 or TRBD2 (5 bases each). This CDR3 has 15 residues. V was cut by 5 bases and J by 4 bases, with 17 bases left in between. Germline-derived CDR1 and CDR2 are SGHRS and YFSETQ.

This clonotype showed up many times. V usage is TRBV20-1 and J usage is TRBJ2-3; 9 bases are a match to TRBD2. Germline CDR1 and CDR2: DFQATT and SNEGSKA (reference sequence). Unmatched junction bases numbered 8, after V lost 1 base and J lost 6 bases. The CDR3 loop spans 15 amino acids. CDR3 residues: CSARGGASGVDTQYF. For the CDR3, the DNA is TGCAGTGCTAGAGGAGGGGCTAGCGGGGTTGATACGCAGTATTTT.

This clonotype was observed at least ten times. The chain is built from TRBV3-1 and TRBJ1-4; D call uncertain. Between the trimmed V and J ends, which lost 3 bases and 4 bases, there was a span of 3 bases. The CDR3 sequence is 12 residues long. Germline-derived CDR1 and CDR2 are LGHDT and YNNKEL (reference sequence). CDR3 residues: CASSQYNEKLFF. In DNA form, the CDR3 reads TGTGCCAGCAGCCAGTATAATGAAAAACTGTTTTTT. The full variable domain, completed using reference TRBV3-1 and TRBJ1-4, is DTAVSQTPKYLVTQMGNDKSIKCEQNLGHDTMYWYKQDSKKFLKIMFSYNNKELIINETVPNRFSPKSPDKAHLNLHINSLELGDSAVYFCASSQYNEKLFFGSGTQLSVL.

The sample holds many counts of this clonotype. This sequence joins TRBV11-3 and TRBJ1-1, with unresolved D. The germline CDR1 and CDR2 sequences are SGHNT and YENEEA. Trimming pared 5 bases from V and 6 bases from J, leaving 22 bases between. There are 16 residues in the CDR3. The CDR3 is CASSKVLSPLRAEAFF. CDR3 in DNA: TGTGCCAGCAGCAAGGTGTTGTCCCCTCTCCGGGCTGAAGCTTTCTTT. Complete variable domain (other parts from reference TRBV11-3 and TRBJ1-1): EAGVVQSPRYKIIEKKQPVAFWCNPISGHNTLYWYLQNLGQGPELLIRYENEEAVDDSQLPKDRFSAERLKGVDSTLKIQPAELGDSAVYLCASSKVLSPLRAEAFFGQGTRLTVV.

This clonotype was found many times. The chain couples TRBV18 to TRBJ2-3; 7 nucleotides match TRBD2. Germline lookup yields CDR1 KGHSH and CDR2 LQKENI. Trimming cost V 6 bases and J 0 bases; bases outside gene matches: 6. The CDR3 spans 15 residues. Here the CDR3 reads CASSALASSTDTQYF. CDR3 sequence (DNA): TGTGCCAGCTCGGCACTAGCGTCTAGCACAGATACGCAGTATTTT.

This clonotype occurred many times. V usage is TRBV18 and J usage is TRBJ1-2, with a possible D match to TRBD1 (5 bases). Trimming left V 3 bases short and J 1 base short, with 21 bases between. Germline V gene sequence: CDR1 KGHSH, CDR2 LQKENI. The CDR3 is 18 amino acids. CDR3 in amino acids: CASSPRDSPEAFNYGYTF. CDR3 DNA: TGTGCCAGCTCACCCCGAGACAGTCCGGAGGCCTTTAACTATGGCTACACCTTC.

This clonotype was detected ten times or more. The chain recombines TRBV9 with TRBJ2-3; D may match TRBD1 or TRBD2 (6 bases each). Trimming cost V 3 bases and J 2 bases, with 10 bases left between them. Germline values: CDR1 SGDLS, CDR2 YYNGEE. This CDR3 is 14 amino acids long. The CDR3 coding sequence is TGTGCCAGCAGCGGGGGGGCTAACACAGATACGCAGTATTTT. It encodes CASSGGANTDTQYF.

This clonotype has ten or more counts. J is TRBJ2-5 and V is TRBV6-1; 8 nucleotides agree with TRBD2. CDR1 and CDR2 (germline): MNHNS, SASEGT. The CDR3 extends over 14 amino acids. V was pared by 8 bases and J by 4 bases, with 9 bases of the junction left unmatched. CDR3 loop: CASVEPGLGETQYF. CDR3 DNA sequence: TGTGCCAGCGTGGAACCGGGACTAGGAGAGACCCAGTACTTC.